This T cell receptor beta chain was profiled in a study of radiation and T cells in renal cell carcinoma. Method: immunoSEQ multiplex PCR; TCRdb's copy keeps in-frame clones and lacks some. The repertoire holds 160,000 or so clones, with over 80% as singletons. Time point described: blood 2 weeks post-SBRT. Treatment defined: 15 Gy SBRT to primary tumor, nephrectomy 4 weeks later. Germline assignment: CDR1 SGHVS and CDR2 FNYEAQ. V lost 4 bases, J lost 5 bases, and 6 bases stayed unmatched. This CDR3 region has 14 residues. This TCR was sampled from a woman in her forties or fifties with renal cell carcinoma. The rearrangement joins TRBV7-6 to TRBJ2-5, with 8 positions matching TRBD1. The sequenced sample was blood, obtained from a patient whose treatment included radiotherapy and nephrectomy. The CDR3 DNA reads TGTGCCAGCAGCTCCGGACAGGGCTTCGAGACCCAGTACTTC. This sequence encodes CASSSGQGFETQYF.